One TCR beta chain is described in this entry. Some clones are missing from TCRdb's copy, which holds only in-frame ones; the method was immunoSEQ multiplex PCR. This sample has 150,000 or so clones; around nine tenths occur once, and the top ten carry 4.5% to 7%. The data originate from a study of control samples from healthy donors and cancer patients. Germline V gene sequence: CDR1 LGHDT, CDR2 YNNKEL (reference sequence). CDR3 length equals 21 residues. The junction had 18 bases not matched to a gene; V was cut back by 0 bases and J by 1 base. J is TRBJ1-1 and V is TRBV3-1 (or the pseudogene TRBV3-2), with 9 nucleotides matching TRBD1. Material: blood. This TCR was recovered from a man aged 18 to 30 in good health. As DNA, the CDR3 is TGTGCCAGCAGCCAAGATGGCCCAACCGACGGGACAGGGCCTAAGAACACTGAAGCTTTCTTT. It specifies CASSQDGPTDGTGPKNTEAFF.